What follows are 5 T cell receptor beta chains derived from one specimen sequenced in a study of beta chain features in type 1 diabetes. All of the isolated RNA was reverse transcribed, so expressed TCRB transcripts were sequenced. TCRdb's table, derived via immunoSEQ multiplex PCR, lists solely in-frame clones and lacks some. The data contain 150,000 or so clones, around 10% of them seen just once; the ten biggest clones take up under 2.5%. The source material was central memory CD4+ T cells from blood. These receptor sequences come from a young man in good health.

CDR3 protein: CAWRGQNTEAFF. The CDR3 coding sequence is TGTGCCTGGAGGGGACAAAACACTGAAGCTTTCTTT. The V call is TRBV30, the J call TRBJ1-1; a weak D match, TRBD1 (6 bases). This CDR3 is 12 amino acids long. V lost 3 bases, J lost 2 bases, and 7 bases lay in between. Germline-derived CDR1 and CDR2 are GTSNPN and SVGIG (reference sequence).

This clone has only a few counts. A junction end diverges from the germline sequence, so it may reflect a read error. This chain links TRBV4-3 with TRBJ1-1; the D is unclear. Germline CDR1 is LGHNA and CDR2 is YSLEER. The CDR3 sequence is 13 residues long. CDR3 amino acids: CSSSPEGRTEAFF. The DNA of the CDR3 is TGCTCCAGCAGCCCCGAGGGTAGGACTGAAGCTTTCTTT.

This clone was seen more than once but under ten times. V is TRBV10-3 and J is TRBJ2-6, with TRBD1 matching 9 bases. This CDR3 has 16 residues. V shed 8 bases and J 0 bases; nucleotides not matched to a gene: 5. From germline, CDR1 is ENHRY and CDR2 SYGVKD. The CDR3 sequence is CAICPGQGSGANVLTF. DNA of the CDR3: TGTGCCATCTGTCCGGGACAGGGCTCTGGGGCCAACGTCCTGACTTTC.

This clone was detected a few times. Other nucleotide sequences in the sample specify the same CDR3. The rearrangement links TRBV11-2 to TRBJ2-6; D may be TRBD1 (6 bases). From germline, CDR1 is SGHAT and CDR2 FQNNGV. V gave up 6 bases and J gave up 2 bases, with 11 bases separating them. The CDR3 runs to 15 residues. The CDR3 region is CASSSQGAGANVLTF. DNA of the CDR3: TGTGCCAGCAGTTCACAGGGAGCTGGGGCCAACGTCCTGACTTTC.

This clone appeared a few times. The CDR3 loop is CASSRRRNEQFF. The CDR3 region has the DNA TGTGCCAGCAGCCGACGGCGGAATGAGCAGTTCTTC. The genes are TRBV7-2 and TRBJ2-1; D is undetermined. Trimming removed 5 bases from V and 7 bases from J, with 9 bases in between. CDR3 length: 12 residues. CDR1 is SGHTA and CDR2 is FQGNSA in the germline V gene.